This note documents a single TCR beta chain sequence. The antigen remains unidentified. This could be a read error, since a much larger clone is one nucleotide away. The CDR3 is made up of 14 amino acids. Trimming removed 1 base at V and 7 bases at J, with 13 bases between. Germline V lookup: CDR1 DFQATT, CDR2 SNEGSKA (reference sequence). The sample comes from a study of human T cells and chemical hapten exposure. Whole-study context: 2% DPC applied to an approximately 2 cm by approximately 2 cm arm area sensitized donors. Study-wide results and limits: Unchanged with DPC sensitization were TCRs above 1 in 1000 frequency. Alopecia was present in the donors, so their immune response may differ from healthy people's.

In the original processing: Samples held a median of approximately 96,000 TCRs, range roughly 23,224–750,000. MiXCR, run by TCRdb on the RACE reads, gives a single entry per CDR3 protein. What appears here as the V and J calls and clone size reflects TCRdb's work, not the paper's. The sample contains 65,000 to 90,000 distinct CDR3 sequences, around 6.7% of which appear only once. Time point denoted: patch test 2, 6 weeks after DPC sensitization. Treatment in this sample: therapeutic diphenylcyclopropenone sensitization with weekly scalp DPC. This clonotype originated in a woman between 25 and 40 years old with alopecia areata. Some clones in this sample may be carry-over from other donors' samples. The source was whole blood, collected in connection with sensitization to the hapten diphenylcyclopropenone (DPC). V gene TRBV20-1 combines with J gene TRBJ1-4; possibly TRBD1 for D (5 bases). In DNA, the CDR3 is TGCAGTGCTAGAGTTGGCAGGGTAGGTGAAAAACTGTTTTTT. Amino acids: CSARVGRVGEKLFF.